At least ten counts were recorded for the clone carrying this TCR beta chain. The antigen is unknown. Use was made of roughly 980,000 CD4+ or CD8+ T cells in sorted libraries. Each CDR3 protein is one row after TCRdb ran MiXCR on the 5' RACE reads. The sample comprises 30,000 to 50,000 distinct CDR3 sequences, 6.5% to 8.5% of which are singletons, and 5.5% to 6.5% rests with the top ten. The data are from a study of neurological immune-mediated disorders. General observations from the study: Patients with HTLV-1-associated myelopathy showed the most TCR clonal expansion. Those with multiple sclerosis showed the least, falling below healthy controls.

Germline assignment: CDR1 KGHSH and CDR2 LQKENI. Trimming took off 0 bases at V and 5 bases at J, with 9 bases between the two ends. CDR3 length: 14 residues. Sequencing was performed on CD4+ T cells from blood. The rearrangement links TRBV18 to TRBJ2-3, with D uncertain. This receptor was obtained from a man over 45 in good health. The CDR3 loop is CASSPPTTRDTQYF. The CDR3 nucleotides are TGTGCCAGCTCACCACCTACGACCCGAGATACGCAGTATTTT. The whole variable domain, filled in from reference TRBV18 and TRBJ2-3, reads NAGVMQNPRHLVRRRGQEARLRCSPMKGHSHVYWYRQLPEEGLKFMVYLQKENIIDESGMPKERFSAEFPKEGPSILRIQQVVRGDSAAYFCASSPPTTRDTQYFGPGTRLTVL.